Reported below is one T cell receptor beta chain. The target antigen is unknown. As the method for making TCR beta libraries, quantitative 5'-RACE with molecular barcodes was used. In TCRdb, the 5' RACE reads were re-called with MiXCR into one record per CDR3 protein. The sample consists of 350,000 to 550,000 distinct CDR3 sequences, 20% to 30% of them appearing once. These data belong to a study of CD8 T cells in ankylosing spondylitis. Study-level points and caveats: Disease-linked clones reportedly showed significant enrichment in matched ankylosing spondylitis synovial fluid. Reactive arthritis synovial fluid and blood previously showed some of these motif variants. Ankylosing spondylitis blood seemed to carry a telltale TCR beta motif made of about 8 highly homologous variants. Peripheral blood samples showed relatively rare disease-linked clones, and these clones were CD8+.

Trimming removed 6 bases at V and 0 bases at J, with 10 bases between. The V gene's germline CDR1 is SGHTA and CDR2 FQGNSA. The CDR3 totals 14 residues. What was sequenced was blood, either unsorted or a sorted T cell fraction (not recorded which). This clonotype originated in a male donor with ankylosing spondylitis. V is TRBV7-2 and J is TRBJ2-3; D remains unclear. The DNA of the CDR3 is TGTGCCAGCAGGTTCTCAACTAGCACAGATACGCAGTATTTT. This translates into CASRFSTSTDTQYF.